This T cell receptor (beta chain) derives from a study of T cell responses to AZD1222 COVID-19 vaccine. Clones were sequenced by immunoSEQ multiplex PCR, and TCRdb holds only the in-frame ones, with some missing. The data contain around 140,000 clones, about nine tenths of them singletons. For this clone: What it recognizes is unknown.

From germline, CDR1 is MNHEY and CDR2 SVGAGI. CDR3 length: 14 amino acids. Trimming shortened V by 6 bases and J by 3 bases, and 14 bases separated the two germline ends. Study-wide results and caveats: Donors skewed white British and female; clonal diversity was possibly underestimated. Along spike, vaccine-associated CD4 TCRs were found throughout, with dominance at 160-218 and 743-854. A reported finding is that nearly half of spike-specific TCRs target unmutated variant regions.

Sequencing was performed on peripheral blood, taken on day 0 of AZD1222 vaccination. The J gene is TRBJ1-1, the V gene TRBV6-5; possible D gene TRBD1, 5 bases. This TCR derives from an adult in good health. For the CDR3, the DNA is TGTGCCAGCAGGCCCTTCGGGGGATACACTGAAGCTTTCTTT. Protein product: CASRPFGGYTEAFF.